Listed below are T cell receptor beta chains from one sample, sequenced in a study of blood T cells in healthy people across ages. A single record per CDR3 protein comes from TCRdb applying MiXCR to the 5' RACE reads. The sample has more than 1 million distinct CDR3 sequences, less than 50% seen once. What was sequenced was blood. All receptors derive from a woman aged 60 to 75 in good health. Both conserved end residues are part of each CDR3. A D gene is named only where the DNA matches it firmly. Size is omitted from some rows. Given values are once, few, many or a class for expanded clones.

V: TRBV14; D: TRBD1; J: TRBJ2-7; size: -; DNA: TGTGCCAGCAGCCAGTCTTCAGGGGGCAACGAGCAGTACTTC; CDR3: CASSQSSGGNEQYF
V: TRBV18; D: TRBD1; J: TRBJ2-7; size: -; DNA: TGTGCCAGCTCACCATCACAGGGGCGGATCTACGAGCAGTACTTC; CDR3: CASSPSQGRIYEQYF
V: TRBV20-1; D: TRBD1; J: TRBJ1-5; size: -; DNA: TGCAGTGCTAGAGACCAGACAGGGGACCTCAATCAGCCCCAGCATTTT; CDR3: CSARDQTGDLNQPQHF
V: TRBV28; D: -; J: TRBJ2-7; size: -; DNA: TGTGCCAGCAGTTCTATAATCTACGAGCAGTACTTC; CDR3: CASSSIIYEQYF
V: TRBV2; D: TRBD2; J: TRBJ2-2; size: -; DNA: TGTGCCAGCAGTGGTATAACACTAGCGGGGAGCGCGAACACCGGGGAGCTGTTTTTT; CDR3: CASSGITLAGSANTGELFF
V: TRBV10-3; D: -; J: TRBJ2-3; size: -; DNA: TGTGCCATCACCAACCCAGGGGACACAGATACGCAGTATTTT; CDR3: CAITNPGDTDTQYF
V: TRBV11-1; D: TRBD1; J: TRBJ1-6; size: few; DNA: TGTGCCAGCAGCGGACGGACAGGGGGTAATTCACCCCTCCACTTT; CDR3: CASSGRTGGNSPLHF
V: TRBV10-3; D: -; J: TRBJ2-5; size: few; DNA: TGTGCCATCAGTGAGGGGGCCAGGTCGGAGACCCAGTACTTC; CDR3: CAISEGARSETQYF
V: TRBV12-3/TRBV12-4; D: -; J: TRBJ2-7; size: -; DNA: TGTGCCAGCAGGAGCGCTCTAGCCACAAGCGAGCAGTACTTC; CDR3: CASRSALATSEQYF
V: TRBV5-1; D: -; J: TRBJ1-6; size: -; DNA: TGCGCCAGCAGCTTGGAGGGTGGCACCGCCCGGTCACCCCTCCACTTT; CDR3: CASSLEGGTARSPLHF
V: TRBV7-9; D: -; J: TRBJ2-6; size: -; DNA: TGTGCCAGCAGCCCGGGGTGGAGGGATGGGGCCAACGTCCTGACTTTC; CDR3: CASSPGWRDGANVLTF
V: TRBV7-9; D: -; J: TRBJ2-7; size: -; DNA: TGTGCCAGCACCGAAGAGGCTAGTATTTACGAGCAGTACTTC; CDR3: CASTEEASIYEQYF
V: TRBV4-1; D: TRBD2; J: TRBJ2-6; size: -; DNA: TGCGCCAGCGGACAACTAGCGGGAGGGACTGGGACCAACGTCCTGACTTTC; CDR3: CASGQLAGGTGTNVLTF
V: TRBV20-1; D: -; J: TRBJ1-1; size: few; DNA: TGCAGTGCTAGGGGCGGCAGGGGTATTGGGGGGAACACTGAAGCTTTCTTT; CDR3: CSARGGRGIGGNTEAFF
V: TRBV12-3/TRBV12-4; D: -; J: TRBJ2-5; size: -; DNA: TGTGCCAGCAGACAAAGCACTAGACCCGAGACCCAGTACTTC; CDR3: CASRQSTRPETQYF
V: TRBV20-1; D: TRBD1; J: TRBJ1-4; size: -; DNA: TGCAGTCTTTTTCGACAGGGCTATCTGTTTTTT; CDR3: CSLFRQGYLFF
V: TRBV12-3/TRBV12-4; D: -; J: TRBJ1-3; size: many; DNA: TGTGCCAGCATTTACCCTGGAAACACCATATATTTT; CDR3: CASIYPGNTIYF
V: TRBV18; D: TRBD1; J: TRBJ1-2; size: -; DNA: TGTGCCAGCTCAACCGGGACAGGAATGCTTGGCTACACCTTC; CDR3: CASSTGTGMLGYTF
V: TRBV6-6; D: TRBD2; J: TRBJ2-3; size: -; DNA: TGTGCCAGCAGTCAAGGGACTAGCGGGAGAGGAGATACGCAGTATTTT; CDR3: CASSQGTSGRGDTQYF
V: TRBV2; D: -; J: TRBJ2-7; size: once; DNA: TGTGCCAGCAGGGAAGCGAGATACGAGCAGTACTTC; CDR3: CASREARYEQYF
V: TRBV29-1; D: -; J: TRBJ2-1; size: -; DNA: TGCAGCGTTGAATCATCGGGCGGGCAGTTCTTC; CDR3: CSVESSGGQFF
V: TRBV12-3/TRBV12-4; D: -; J: TRBJ1-1; size: -; DNA: TGTGCCAGCAGCTTGGGGACTTACGCTTTCTTT; CDR3: CASSLGTYAFF
V: TRBV27; D: TRBD2; J: TRBJ2-3; size: few; DNA: TGTGCCAGCAGTTTGACGGGACTAGCGGGGAGGACGGGCACAGATACGCAGTATTTT; CDR3: CASSLTGLAGRTGTDTQYF
V: TRBV10-3; D: TRBD1; J: TRBJ2-5; size: -; DNA: TGTGCCATCATGGCAGGGGGTGACCTGACTCAAAAAGAGACCCAGTACTTC; CDR3: CAIMAGGDLTQKETQYF
V: TRBV6-5; D: -; J: TRBJ1-5; size: -; DNA: TGTGCCAGCAGTTACGATAGGGGCCCCCAGGCGCCCCAGCATTTT; CDR3: CASSYDRGPQAPQHF
V: TRBV20-1; D: -; J: TRBJ2-3; size: -; DNA: TGCAGTGCTAGGAGAGGTACAGATACGCAGTATTTT; CDR3: CSARRGTDTQYF
V: TRBV10-3; D: TRBD2; J: TRBJ2-7; size: -; DNA: TGTGCCATCAGACCCGGGACTAGCTACGAGCAGTACTTC; CDR3: CAIRPGTSYEQYF
V: TRBV7-6; D: TRBD2; J: TRBJ2-3; size: -; DNA: TGTGCCAGCAGCCAGAGCCAGGCGGGAGGTTGGGTGGATACGCAGTATTTT; CDR3: CASSQSQAGGWVDTQYF
V: TRBV7-9; D: TRBD2; J: TRBJ2-1; size: -; DNA: TGTGCCAGCAGCCCCCGGCCCAACGGGACTATATACAATGAGCAGTTCTTC; CDR3: CASSPRPNGTIYNEQFF
V: TRBV5-6; D: -; J: TRBJ2-5; size: -; DNA: TGTGCCAGCAGCTTGGAGGACGGGGAACCTCGGGAGACCCAGTACTTC; CDR3: CASSLEDGEPRETQYF
V: TRBV20-1; D: TRBD2; J: TRBJ2-5; size: -; DNA: TGCAGTGCTACAGGGACTAGCGGGAGGGCCCATGTTCGAGAGACCCAGTACTTC; CDR3: CSATGTSGRAHVRETQYF
V: TRBV7-2; D: -; J: TRBJ2-1; size: -; DNA: TGTGCCAGCAGCTTTGTGCAGCGGGAGCAGTTCTTC; CDR3: CASSFVQREQFF
V: TRBV18; D: TRBD1; J: TRBJ2-1; size: -; DNA: TGTGCCAGCTCACAGGGGGCGTACAGTGAGCAGTTCTTC; CDR3: CASSQGAYSEQFF
V: TRBV27; D: TRBD2; J: TRBJ2-7; size: -; DNA: TGTGCCAGCAGTTTACTTGTAGGGGCGGGAGGGGCCTACGAGCAGTACTTC; CDR3: CASSLLVGAGGAYEQYF
V: TRBV29-1; D: TRBD2; J: TRBJ2-7; size: -; DNA: TGCAGCGTTGAAGGGGGGAAGGGACTAGACTACAATGAGCAGTACTTC; CDR3: CSVEGGKGLDYNEQYF
V: TRBV7-8; D: TRBD1; J: TRBJ2-1; size: -; DNA: TGTGCCAGCAGCCAATACACAGGGGGCTCCTACAATGAGCAGTTCTTC; CDR3: CASSQYTGGSYNEQFF
V: TRBV15; D: -; J: TRBJ1-2; size: -; DNA: TGTGCCACCAGCAGAGATTCAAGGGGCTATGGCTACACCTTC; CDR3: CATSRDSRGYGYTF
V: TRBV5-1; D: -; J: TRBJ2-7; size: -; DNA: TGCGCCAGCAGCTCCTGGGCAGGGGTTAGGTACGAGCAGTACTTC; CDR3: CASSSWAGVRYEQYF
V: TRBV6-6; D: -; J: TRBJ2-4; size: few; DNA: TGTGCCAGCCGCCGACCCGAAAACATTCAGTACTTC; CDR3: CASRRPENIQYF
V: TRBV20-1; D: -; J: TRBJ2-7; size: -; DNA: TGCAGTGCTAGAGAGGCCTCCAATGAGCAGTACTTC; CDR3: CSAREASNEQYF
V: TRBV7-8; D: -; J: TRBJ1-2; size: few; DNA: TGTGCCAGCAGCTCTCAAGTACGTGGCTCATCCCCATATGGCTACACCTTC; CDR3: CASSSQVRGSSPYGYTF
V: TRBV2; D: TRBD1; J: TRBJ2-3; size: -; DNA: TGTGCCAGCAGGACCTACAGGGGGCTGTCAACAGATACGCAGTATTTT; CDR3: CASRTYRGLSTDTQYF
V: TRBV25-1; D: -; J: TRBJ1-2; size: few; DNA: TGTGCCAGCAGTCGGACAGCCTCCTATGGCTACACCTTC; CDR3: CASSRTASYGYTF
V: TRBV3-1; D: -; J: TRBJ2-1; size: -; DNA: TGTGCCAGCAGCCAAGGGCGTCTAGCCCGCGAGCAGTTCTTC; CDR3: CASSQGRLAREQFF
V: TRBV3-1; D: -; J: TRBJ1-6; size: -; DNA: TGTGCCAGCAGCCAAGTAGGCGGTTCCCGGAACACACCATATTCACCCCTCCACTTT; CDR3: CASSQVGGSRNTPYSPLHF
V: TRBV18; D: TRBD1; J: TRBJ1-5; size: -; DNA: TGTGCCAGCTCATGGGACAGTGGGCAGGGGCCCCAGCATTTT; CDR3: CASSWDSGQGPQHF
V: TRBV12-3/TRBV12-4; D: TRBD2; J: TRBJ2-7; size: few; DNA: TGTGCCAGCAGTTTACGTCCCCGCGGGAGACCCTACGAGCAGTACTTC; CDR3: CASSLRPRGRPYEQYF
V: TRBV20-1; D: -; J: TRBJ2-6; size: -; DNA: TGCAGTGCTAGAGATCATGGGATTAACTCTGGGGCCAACGTCCTGACTTTC; CDR3: CSARDHGINSGANVLTF
V: TRBV29-1; D: -; J: TRBJ1-2; size: once; DNA: TGCAGCGTTGGAGGGGGGCCTAATGGCTACACCTTC; CDR3: CSVGGGPNGYTF
V: TRBV19; D: -; J: TRBJ2-7; size: -; DNA: TGTGCCAGTAGTATTTCCCTTAACTACGAGCAGTACTTC; CDR3: CASSISLNYEQYF
V: TRBV24-1; D: -; J: TRBJ2-3; size: -; DNA: TGTGCCACCAGTGATTCCAGAGGGGGAGGAATGAAAGATACGCAGTATTTT; CDR3: CATSDSRGGGMKDTQYF
V: TRBV12-3/TRBV12-4; D: TRBD1; J: TRBJ1-5; size: -; DNA: TGTGCCAGCAGATCCGGGACAGTGGAACAGCCCCAGCATTTT; CDR3: CASRSGTVEQPQHF
V: TRBV10-3; D: -; J: TRBJ2-4; size: -; DNA: TGTGCCATCAGTGATGGGGGCAAAAACATTCAGTACTTC; CDR3: CAISDGGKNIQYF
V: TRBV29-1; D: -; J: TRBJ2-1; size: -; DNA: TGCAGCGCCTGTACAGGGAGCTCCTACAATGAGCAGTTCTTC; CDR3: CSACTGSSYNEQFF
V: TRBV14; D: -; J: TRBJ2-3; size: -; DNA: TGTGCCAGCAGCCAAGGAGAGGGACTCATTACAGATACGCAGTATTTT; CDR3: CASSQGEGLITDTQYF
V: TRBV20-1; D: TRBD2; J: TRBJ2-7; size: -; DNA: TGCAGCTGGAGAAGAGCGGGACGGTACTACGAGCAGTACTTC; CDR3: CSWRRAGRYYEQYF